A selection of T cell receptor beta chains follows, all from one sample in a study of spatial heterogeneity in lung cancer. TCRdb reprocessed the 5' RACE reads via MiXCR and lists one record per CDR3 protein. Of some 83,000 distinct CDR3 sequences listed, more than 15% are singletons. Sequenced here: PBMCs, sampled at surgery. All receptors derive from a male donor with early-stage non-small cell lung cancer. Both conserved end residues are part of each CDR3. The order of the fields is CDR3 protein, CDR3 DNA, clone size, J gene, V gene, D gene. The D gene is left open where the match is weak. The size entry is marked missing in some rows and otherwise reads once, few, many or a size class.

cdr3_aa: CASSKDLAGMDEQFF
cdr3_nt: TGTGCCAGCAGCAAGGATCTAGCGGGAATGGATGAGCAGTTCTTC
clone_size: NA
j_call: TRBJ2-1
v_call: TRBV28
d_call: TRBD2

cdr3_aa: CATGLASGQNEQFF
cdr3_nt: TGTGCCACCGGACTGGCTAGCGGACAAAATGAGCAGTTCTTC
clone_size: NA
j_call: TRBJ2-1
v_call: TRBV24-1
d_call: TRBD2

cdr3_aa: CASSLVGEETQYF
cdr3_nt: TGCGCCAGCAGCTTGGTTGGGGAAGAGACCCAGTACTTC
clone_size: NA
j_call: TRBJ2-5
v_call: TRBV5-1
d_call: NA

cdr3_aa: CASRPGTDSNYEQYF
cdr3_nt: TGTGCCAGCAGACCAGGGACAGACTCTAACTACGAGCAGTACTTC
clone_size: few
j_call: TRBJ2-7
v_call: TRBV6-2/TRBV6-3
d_call: TRBD1

cdr3_aa: CASSSTENLHF
cdr3_nt: TGTGCCAGCAGCTCGACAGAGAATCTCCACTTT
clone_size: few
j_call: TRBJ1-6
v_call: TRBV7-9
d_call: NA

cdr3_aa: CATRKSGQGAHEQYF
cdr3_nt: TGCGCCACTCGTAAGTCCGGACAGGGGGCCCACGAGCAGTACTTC
clone_size: few
j_call: TRBJ2-7
v_call: TRBV5-1
d_call: TRBD1

cdr3_aa: CAWTPRSRGGAFF
cdr3_nt: TGTGCCTGGACCCCCCGGTCCCGGGGAGGAGCTTTCTTT
clone_size: NA
j_call: TRBJ1-1
v_call: TRBV30
d_call: NA

cdr3_aa: CASSQEGTGSYGYTF
cdr3_nt: TGCGCCAGCAGCCAAGAGGGGACAGGGTCCTATGGCTACACCTTC
clone_size: many
j_call: TRBJ1-2
v_call: TRBV4-3
d_call: TRBD1

cdr3_aa: CASKLRQGHGYTF
cdr3_nt: TGTGCCAGCAAACTTCGACAGGGTCATGGCTACACCTTC
clone_size: few
j_call: TRBJ1-2
v_call: TRBV28
d_call: TRBD1

cdr3_aa: CASSRGLAGEQYF
cdr3_nt: TGTGCCAGCAGCCGTGGACTAGCAGGCGAGCAGTACTTC
clone_size: NA
j_call: TRBJ2-7
v_call: TRBV14
d_call: TRBD2

cdr3_aa: CSAERGPNTGELFF
cdr3_nt: TGCAGTGCGGAACGGGGTCCGAACACCGGGGAGCTGTTTTTT
clone_size: NA
j_call: TRBJ2-2
v_call: TRBV20-1
d_call: NA

cdr3_aa: CSVGGWTASYNEQFF
cdr3_nt: TGCAGCGTTGGGGGGTGGACAGCCTCCTACAATGAGCAGTTCTTC
clone_size: few
j_call: TRBJ2-1
v_call: TRBV29-1
d_call: NA

cdr3_aa: CASSLYSPDRGGADTQYF
cdr3_nt: TGTGCCAGCAGTTTATATTCGCCGGACAGGGGCGGCGCAGATACGCAGTATTTT
clone_size: few
j_call: TRBJ2-3
v_call: TRBV27
d_call: TRBD1

cdr3_aa: CASSLPDGAVADTQYF
cdr3_nt: TGTGCCAGCAGCTTACCGGACGGAGCAGTCGCAGATACGCAGTATTTT
clone_size: NA
j_call: TRBJ2-3
v_call: TRBV7-2
d_call: NA

cdr3_aa: CASNRGVTDTQYF
cdr3_nt: TGTGCCAGCAATCGGGGGGTTACAGATACGCAGTATTTT
clone_size: NA
j_call: TRBJ2-3
v_call: TRBV2
d_call: TRBD2

cdr3_aa: CASSSREREGGTEQFF
cdr3_nt: TGCGCCAGCAGCTCCCGGGAGCGGGAGGGCGGTACTGAGCAGTTCTTC
clone_size: NA
j_call: TRBJ2-1
v_call: TRBV5-1
d_call: TRBD2

cdr3_aa: CASSPGQTNTEAFF
cdr3_nt: TGTGCCAGCAGCCCCGGACAGACCAACACTGAAGCTTTCTTT
clone_size: many
j_call: TRBJ1-1
v_call: TRBV6-5
d_call: NA

cdr3_aa: CASSPGSTRNIQYF
cdr3_nt: TGTGCCAGCAGTCCCGGGTCAACACGAAACATTCAGTACTTC
clone_size: many
j_call: TRBJ2-4
v_call: TRBV28
d_call: NA

cdr3_aa: CASQGLAEETQYF
cdr3_nt: TGTGCCAGCCAGGGACTAGCGGAAGAGACCCAGTACTTC
clone_size: medium-sized
j_call: TRBJ2-5
v_call: TRBV25-1
d_call: TRBD2

cdr3_aa: CSAMGAGGFSNQPQHF
cdr3_nt: TGCAGTGCTATGGGAGCAGGGGGGTTTAGCAATCAGCCCCAGCATTTT
clone_size: few
j_call: TRBJ1-5
v_call: TRBV20-1
d_call: TRBD1

cdr3_aa: CASSQVISSYNEQFF
cdr3_nt: TGTGCCAGCAGCCAAGTGATTAGCTCCTACAATGAGCAGTTCTTC
clone_size: NA
j_call: TRBJ2-1
v_call: TRBV7-3
d_call: NA

cdr3_aa: CASRQQGSGGYTF
cdr3_nt: TGTGCCAGCAGACAACAGGGGTCGGGGGGCTACACCTTC
clone_size: NA
j_call: TRBJ1-2
v_call: TRBV12-3/TRBV12-4
d_call: TRBD1

cdr3_aa: CSASKQGQAEKLFF
cdr3_nt: TGCAGTGCTAGCAAACAGGGGCAGGCTGAAAAACTGTTTTTT
clone_size: NA
j_call: TRBJ1-4
v_call: TRBV20-1
d_call: TRBD1

cdr3_aa: CASTPKGGTGELFF
cdr3_nt: TGTGCCAGCACCCCTAAGGGGGGAACCGGGGAGCTGTTTTTT
clone_size: NA
j_call: TRBJ2-2
v_call: TRBV3-1
d_call: NA

cdr3_aa: CASSSSFTSGGTYEQYF
cdr3_nt: TGTGCCAGCAGCTCCTCATTTACTAGCGGGGGTACCTACGAGCAGTACTTC
clone_size: few
j_call: TRBJ2-7
v_call: TRBV11-2
d_call: TRBD2

cdr3_aa: CASSQVLGETQYF
cdr3_nt: TGTGCCAGCAGCCAAGTCTTGGGAGAGACCCAGTACTTC
clone_size: few
j_call: TRBJ2-5
v_call: TRBV3-1
d_call: NA

cdr3_aa: CAISELRTASNYGYTF
cdr3_nt: TGTGCCATCAGTGAGCTGAGGACAGCGAGCAACTATGGCTACACCTTC
clone_size: few
j_call: TRBJ1-2
v_call: TRBV10-3
d_call: NA

cdr3_aa: CASSLGLQSNQPQHF
cdr3_nt: TGCGCCAGCAGCTTGGGACTCCAAAGCAATCAGCCCCAGCATTTT
clone_size: NA
j_call: TRBJ1-5
v_call: TRBV5-1
d_call: NA

cdr3_aa: CASSRSGMTTGELFF
cdr3_nt: TGTGCCAGCAGCAGATCAGGGATGACCACCGGGGAGCTGTTTTTT
clone_size: medium-sized
j_call: TRBJ2-2
v_call: TRBV7-6
d_call: NA

cdr3_aa: CASSHQVGLGGTKKLFF
cdr3_nt: TGTGCCAGCAGCCACCAGGTCGGCCTGGGGGGTACCAAAAAACTGTTTTTT
clone_size: many
j_call: TRBJ1-4
v_call: TRBV3-1
d_call: NA

cdr3_aa: CASSIDSYGYTF
cdr3_nt: TGCGCCAGCAGCATAGACAGCTATGGCTACACCTTC
clone_size: few
j_call: TRBJ1-2
v_call: TRBV5-1
d_call: NA

cdr3_aa: CATSRDNVWQPQHF
cdr3_nt: TGTGCCACCAGCAGAGATAATGTATGGCAGCCCCAGCATTTT
clone_size: many
j_call: TRBJ1-5
v_call: TRBV15
d_call: NA

cdr3_aa: CASSYSSGTAEQYF
cdr3_nt: TGTGCCAGCAGTTACAGTAGCGGGACGGCGGAGCAGTACTTC
clone_size: few
j_call: TRBJ2-7
v_call: TRBV6-2/TRBV6-3
d_call: TRBD2

cdr3_aa: CASSVGGGEQYF
cdr3_nt: TGTGCCAGCAGCGTAGGGGGAGGCGAGCAGTACTTC
clone_size: NA
j_call: TRBJ2-7
v_call: TRBV9
d_call: NA

cdr3_aa: CASSQADGVEPQHF
cdr3_nt: TGTGCCAGCAGCCAAGCGGACGGAGTCGAGCCCCAGCATTTT
clone_size: NA
j_call: TRBJ1-5
v_call: TRBV3-1
d_call: NA

cdr3_aa: CASSPKGYEQYF
cdr3_nt: TGTGCCAGCAGTCCCAAGGGGTATGAGCAGTACTTC
clone_size: NA
j_call: TRBJ2-7
v_call: TRBV12-3/TRBV12-4
d_call: NA

cdr3_aa: CASSGTSGYNEQFF
cdr3_nt: TGTGCCAGCAGCGGGACTAGCGGCTACAATGAGCAGTTCTTC
clone_size: few
j_call: TRBJ2-1
v_call: TRBV19
d_call: TRBD2

cdr3_aa: CASSQLTGGSGYTF
cdr3_nt: TGTGCCAGCAGCCAACTGACAGGGGGCAGTGGCTACACCTTC
clone_size: NA
j_call: TRBJ1-2
v_call: TRBV3-1
d_call: TRBD1

cdr3_aa: CASSPLGTGGWKTQYF
cdr3_nt: TGTGCCAGCAGCCCACTCGGGACAGGGGGGTGGAAGACCCAGTACTTC
clone_size: few
j_call: TRBJ2-5
v_call: TRBV7-2
d_call: TRBD1

cdr3_aa: CSASLIPGAEGDKNIQYF
cdr3_nt: TGCAGTGCTAGCCTGATCCCCGGGGCAGAGGGGGACAAAAACATTCAGTACTTC
clone_size: NA
j_call: TRBJ2-4
v_call: TRBV20-1
d_call: NA

cdr3_aa: CASSLGGEPDYGYTF
cdr3_nt: TGTGCCAGCAGCTTAGGGGGGGAGCCGGACTATGGCTACACCTTC
clone_size: few
j_call: TRBJ1-2
v_call: TRBV7-9
d_call: NA

cdr3_aa: CASSLDGGRKTQYF
cdr3_nt: TGTGCCAGCAGCTTAGACGGGGGCAGGAAGACCCAGTACTTC
clone_size: few
j_call: TRBJ2-5
v_call: TRBV7-8
d_call: NA

cdr3_aa: CASKEDPSYQETQYF
cdr3_nt: TGCGCCAGTAAAGAGGACCCTTCGTACCAAGAGACCCAGTACTTC
clone_size: few
j_call: TRBJ2-5
v_call: TRBV5-1
d_call: NA

cdr3_aa: CAWSLGGTSLNYEQYF
cdr3_nt: TGTGCCTGGAGCTTAGGGGGGACTTCACTTAACTACGAGCAGTACTTC
clone_size: NA
j_call: TRBJ2-7
v_call: TRBV30
d_call: NA

cdr3_aa: CASNGQDEAFF
cdr3_nt: TGTGCCAGCAACGGACAGGATGAAGCTTTCTTT
clone_size: NA
j_call: TRBJ1-1
v_call: TRBV28
d_call: TRBD1

cdr3_aa: CASSQDPPDGSEKFF
cdr3_nt: TGCGCCAGCAGCCAAGATCCCCCTGACGGATCTGAGAAGTTCTTC
clone_size: NA
j_call: TRBJ2-1
v_call: TRBV4-1
d_call: NA

cdr3_aa: CATTLAGNTDTQYF
cdr3_nt: TGTGCCACCACTCTAGCGGGGAACACAGATACGCAGTATTTT
clone_size: many
j_call: TRBJ2-3
v_call: TRBV10-3
d_call: TRBD2

cdr3_aa: CASSVVASGTGELFF
cdr3_nt: TGTGCCAGCAGCGTAGTGGCTAGCGGGACCGGGGAGCTGTTTTTT
clone_size: few
j_call: TRBJ2-2
v_call: TRBV9
d_call: TRBD2

cdr3_aa: CACQQPIGFTF
cdr3_nt: TGTGCCTGCCAACAGCCGATAGGCTTCACCTTC
clone_size: NA
j_call: TRBJ1-2
v_call: TRBV30
d_call: NA

cdr3_aa: CASGDYNEQFF
cdr3_nt: TGTGCCAGCGGGGACTACAATGAGCAGTTCTTC
clone_size: NA
j_call: TRBJ2-1
v_call: TRBV12-3/TRBV12-4
d_call: NA

cdr3_aa: CASSPQAGEGEQYF
cdr3_nt: TGTGCCAGCAGCCCCCAGGCAGGGGAGGGCGAGCAGTACTTC
clone_size: NA
j_call: TRBJ2-7
v_call: TRBV9
d_call: NA

cdr3_aa: CASAHLAGSYNEQFF
cdr3_nt: TGTGCCAGTGCCCACCTAGCGGGCTCCTACAATGAGCAGTTCTTC
clone_size: NA
j_call: TRBJ2-1
v_call: TRBV19
d_call: TRBD2

cdr3_aa: CASSYDYPGSYEQYF
cdr3_nt: TGTGCCAGCAGTTACGACTACCCAGGGTCCTACGAGCAGTACTTC
clone_size: NA
j_call: TRBJ2-7
v_call: TRBV27
d_call: NA

cdr3_aa: CASSQAGSYSYEQYF
cdr3_nt: TGTGCCAGCAGCCAAGCAGGCTCCTACTCCTACGAGCAGTACTTC
clone_size: NA
j_call: TRBJ2-7
v_call: TRBV16
d_call: NA

cdr3_aa: CSVEDRRAGTDTQYF
cdr3_nt: TGCAGCGTTGAAGATCGTAGGGCGGGAACAGATACGCAGTATTTT
clone_size: few
j_call: TRBJ2-3
v_call: TRBV29-1
d_call: NA

cdr3_aa: CASSRTGVMNTEAFF
cdr3_nt: TGTGCCAGCAGCCGGACAGGGGTCATGAACACTGAAGCTTTCTTT
clone_size: NA
j_call: TRBJ1-1
v_call: TRBV9
d_call: TRBD1